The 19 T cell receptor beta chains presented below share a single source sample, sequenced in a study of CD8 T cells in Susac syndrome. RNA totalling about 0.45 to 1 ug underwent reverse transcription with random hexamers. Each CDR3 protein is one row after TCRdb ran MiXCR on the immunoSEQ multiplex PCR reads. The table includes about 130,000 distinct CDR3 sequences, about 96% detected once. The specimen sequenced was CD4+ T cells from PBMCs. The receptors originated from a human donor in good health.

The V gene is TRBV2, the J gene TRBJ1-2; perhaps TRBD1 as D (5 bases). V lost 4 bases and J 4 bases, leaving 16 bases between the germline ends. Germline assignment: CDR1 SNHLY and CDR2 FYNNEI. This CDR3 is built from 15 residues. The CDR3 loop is CASSGAGSLSYGYTF. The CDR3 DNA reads TGTGCCAGCAGTGGCGCAGGGTCCCTTTCCTATGGCTACACCTTC.

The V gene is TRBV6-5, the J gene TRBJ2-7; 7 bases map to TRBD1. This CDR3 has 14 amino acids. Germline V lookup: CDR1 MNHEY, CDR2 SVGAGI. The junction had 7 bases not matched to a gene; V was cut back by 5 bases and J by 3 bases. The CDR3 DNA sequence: TGTGCCAGCAGTAGGACAGGTAAAGACTACGAGCAGTACTTC. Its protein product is CASSRTGKDYEQYF.

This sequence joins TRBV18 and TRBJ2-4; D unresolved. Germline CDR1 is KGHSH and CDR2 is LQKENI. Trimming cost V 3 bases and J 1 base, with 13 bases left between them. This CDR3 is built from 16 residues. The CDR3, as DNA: TGTGCCAGCTCACCGGTGGGGAACCGGGCCAAAAACATTCAGTACTTC. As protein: CASSPVGNRAKNIQYF.

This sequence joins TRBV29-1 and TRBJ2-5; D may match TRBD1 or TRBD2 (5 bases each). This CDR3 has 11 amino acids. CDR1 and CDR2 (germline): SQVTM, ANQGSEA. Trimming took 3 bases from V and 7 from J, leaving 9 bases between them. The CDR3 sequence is CSVERGGTQYF. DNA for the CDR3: TGCAGCGTTGAGAGGGGTGGGACCCAGTACTTC.

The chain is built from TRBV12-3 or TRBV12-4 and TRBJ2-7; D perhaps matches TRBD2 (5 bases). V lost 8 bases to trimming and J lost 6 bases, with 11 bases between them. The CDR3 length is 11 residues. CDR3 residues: CASGHEGEQYF. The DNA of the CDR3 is TGTGCCAGCGGCCACGAGGGCGAGCAGTACTTC.

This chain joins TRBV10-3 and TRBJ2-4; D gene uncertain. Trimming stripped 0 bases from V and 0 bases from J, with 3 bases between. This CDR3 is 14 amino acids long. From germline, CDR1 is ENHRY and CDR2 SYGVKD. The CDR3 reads CAISESTAKNIQYF. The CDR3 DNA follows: TGTGCCATCAGTGAGTCGACAGCCAAAAACATTCAGTACTTC.

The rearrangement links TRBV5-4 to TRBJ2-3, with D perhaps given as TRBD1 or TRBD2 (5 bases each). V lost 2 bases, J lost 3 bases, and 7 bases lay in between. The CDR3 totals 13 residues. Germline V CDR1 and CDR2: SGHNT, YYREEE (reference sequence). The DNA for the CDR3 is TGTGCCAGCAGCTTTTGGGGGACAGATACGCAGTATTTT. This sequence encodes CASSFWGTDTQYF. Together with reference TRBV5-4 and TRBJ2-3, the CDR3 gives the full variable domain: ETGVTQSPTHLIKTRGQQVTLRCSSQSGHNTVSWYQQALGQGPQFIFQYYREEENGRGNFPPRFSGLQFPNYSSELNVNALELDDSALYLCASSFWGTDTQYFGPGTRLTVL.

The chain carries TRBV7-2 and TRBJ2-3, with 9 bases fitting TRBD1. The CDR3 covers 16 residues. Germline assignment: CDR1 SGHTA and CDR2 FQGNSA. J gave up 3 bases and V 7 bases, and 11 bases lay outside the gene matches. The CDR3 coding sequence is TGTGCCAGCACCGGTCGGGGACAGGGTGGAACAGATACGCAGTATTTT. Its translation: CASTGRGQGGTDTQYF.

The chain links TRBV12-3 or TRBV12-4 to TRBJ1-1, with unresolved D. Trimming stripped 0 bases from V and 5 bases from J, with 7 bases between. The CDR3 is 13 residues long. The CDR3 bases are TGTGCCAGCAGTTTAGCAGTAGAGACTGAAGCTTTCTTT. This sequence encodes CASSLAVETEAFF.

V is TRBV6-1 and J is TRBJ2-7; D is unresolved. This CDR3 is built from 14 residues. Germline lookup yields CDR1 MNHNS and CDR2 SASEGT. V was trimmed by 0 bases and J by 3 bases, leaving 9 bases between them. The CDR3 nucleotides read TGTGCCAGCAGTGAAGCGTCCCACTTCTACGAGCAGTACTTC. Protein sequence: CASSEASHFYEQYF.

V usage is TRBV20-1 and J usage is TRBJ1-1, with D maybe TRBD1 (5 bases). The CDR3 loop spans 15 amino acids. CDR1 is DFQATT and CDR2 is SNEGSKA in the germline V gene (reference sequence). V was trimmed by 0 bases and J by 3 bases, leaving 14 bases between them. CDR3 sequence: CSARDLRQWDTEAFF. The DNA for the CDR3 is TGCAGTGCTAGAGATCTAAGACAGTGGGACACTGAAGCTTTCTTT.

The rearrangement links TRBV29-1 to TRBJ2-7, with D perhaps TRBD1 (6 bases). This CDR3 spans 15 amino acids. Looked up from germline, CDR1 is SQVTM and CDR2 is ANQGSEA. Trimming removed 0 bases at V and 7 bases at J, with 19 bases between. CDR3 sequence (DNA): TGCAGCGTTGAAGATCGAGGACAGCGAATAGGGGAGCAGTACTTC. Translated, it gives CSVEDRGQRIGEQYF.

CDR3 sequence reads: CSVDLPGRSSGNTIYF. CDR3 sequence (DNA): TGCAGCGTCGATCTTCCAGGGAGGTCGTCTGGAAACACCATATATTTT. The rearrangement joins TRBV29-1 to TRBJ1-3; tentative D call: TRBD1 (5 bases). The ends were cut back, 6 bases at V and 1 base at J, with 19 bases in the middle. The germline gives CDR1 SQVTM, CDR2 ANQGSEA. The CDR3 sequence is 16 residues long.

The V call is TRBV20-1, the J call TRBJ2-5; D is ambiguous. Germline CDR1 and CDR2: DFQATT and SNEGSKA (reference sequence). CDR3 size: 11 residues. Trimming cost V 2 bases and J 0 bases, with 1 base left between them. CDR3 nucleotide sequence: TGCAGTGCTAGAAACCAAGAGACCCAGTACTTC. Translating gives CSARNQETQYF.

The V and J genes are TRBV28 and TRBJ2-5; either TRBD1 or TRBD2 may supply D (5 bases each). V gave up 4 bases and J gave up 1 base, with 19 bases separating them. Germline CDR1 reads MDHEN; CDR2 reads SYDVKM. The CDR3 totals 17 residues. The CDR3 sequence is CASSSTGTPRAQETQYF. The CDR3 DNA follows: TGTGCCAGCAGTTCTACCGGGACCCCGAGGGCCCAAGAGACCCAGTACTTC.

The CDR3 sequence is CSATKPSNQPQHF. The CDR3 coding sequence is TGCAGTGCTACTAAACCTAGCAATCAGCCCCAGCATTTT. This chain connects TRBV20-1 to TRBJ1-5; D is ambiguous. Germline CDR1 DFQATT, CDR2 SNEGSKA (reference sequence). There are 13 residues in the CDR3. The V gene lost 4 bases and the J gene lost 0 bases, with 7 bases spanning the gap.

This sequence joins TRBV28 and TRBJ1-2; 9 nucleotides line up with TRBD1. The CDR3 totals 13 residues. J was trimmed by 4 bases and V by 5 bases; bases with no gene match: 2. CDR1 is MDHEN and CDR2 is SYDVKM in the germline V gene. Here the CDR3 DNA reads TGTGCCAGCAGTCTGACAGGGGGCTATGGCTACACCTTC. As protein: CASSLTGGYGYTF.

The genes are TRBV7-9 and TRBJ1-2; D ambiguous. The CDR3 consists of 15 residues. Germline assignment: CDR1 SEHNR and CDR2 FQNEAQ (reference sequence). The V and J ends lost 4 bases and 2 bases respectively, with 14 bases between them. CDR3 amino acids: CASSSLGGANYGYTF. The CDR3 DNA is TGTGCCAGCAGCTCGCTAGGAGGCGCCAACTATGGCTACACCTTC.

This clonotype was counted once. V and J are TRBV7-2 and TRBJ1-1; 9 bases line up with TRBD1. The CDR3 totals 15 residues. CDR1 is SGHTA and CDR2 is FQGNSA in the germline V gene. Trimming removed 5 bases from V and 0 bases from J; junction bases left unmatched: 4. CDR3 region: CASSPQGAVNTEAFF. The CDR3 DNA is TGTGCCAGCAGCCCACAGGGGGCGGTGAACACTGAAGCTTTCTTT.